Below are 22 T cell receptor beta chains sequenced from a single sample in a study of T cells after yellow fever vaccination. MiXCR, run by TCRdb on the 5' RACE reads, gives a single entry per CDR3 protein. The repertoire consists of around 63,000 distinct CDR3 sequences, with 6.5% to 9% occurring once and the leading ten covering 30% to 45%. The sequenced sample was CD8+ T cells sorted from PBMCs, obtained 15 days after the yellow fever booster vaccination. The receptors shown here come from a man aged 30 to 39 who received the YFV17D yellow fever vaccine.

This clonotype has ten or more counts. The chain carries TRBV4-3 and TRBJ2-2, with TRBD1 as a possible D gene (6 bases). Germline V gene lookup returns CDR1 LGHNA and CDR2 YSLEER. V lost 0 bases and J lost 7, with 15 bases in between. The CDR3 loop spans 16 amino acids. The CDR3 protein is CASSQEVPGAVGELFF. DNA for the CDR3: TGCGCCAGCAGCCAAGAGGTCCCAGGGGCTGTCGGGGAGCTGTTTTTT.

At least ten counts were recorded for this clonotype. The chain recombines TRBV12-3 or TRBV12-4 with TRBJ2-1; D tentatively reads TRBD1 or TRBD2 (5 bases each). V was pared by 3 bases and J by 7 bases, with 19 bases between. The CDR3 covers 16 residues. The CDR3 is CASSFSSATVVNEQFF. The CDR3 nucleotides are TGTGCCAGCAGTTTTAGTAGCGCGACAGTGGTTAATGAGCAGTTCTTC.

This clonotype was recorded many times. The chain couples TRBV6-5 to TRBJ2-7; 9 nucleotides align to TRBD2. Germline V lookup: CDR1 MNHEY, CDR2 SVGAGI. The CDR3 spans 19 residues. Germline trimming cut 3 bases from V and 2 bases from J; bases unmatched to any gene: 17. The CDR3 coding sequence is TGTGCCAGCAGTTATAACCAGGCAATAGCGGGAGTTAGGGCCTACGAGCAGTACTTC. It yields the protein CASSYNQAIAGVRAYEQYF.

This clonotype was found many times. V gene TRBV29-1 combines with J gene TRBJ2-1; 8 bases are a match to TRBD2. There are 12 residues in the CDR3. J was trimmed by 7 bases and V by 8 bases; bases with no gene match: 7. Looked up from germline, CDR1 is SQVTM and CDR2 is ANQGSEA. The CDR3 spells CSLTTSVNEQFF. The CDR3 DNA reads as TGCAGCTTAACGACTAGCGTAAATGAGCAGTTCTTC.

V and J are TRBV5-4 and TRBJ2-7, with TRBD2 as a possible D gene (5 bases). Germline V gene sequence: CDR1 SGHNT, CDR2 YYREEE (reference sequence). V was shortened by 1 base and J by 3 bases, with 14 bases between the two germline ends. The CDR3 extends over 15 amino acids. CDR3 nucleotides: TGTGCCAGCAGCTTGAGGAGCGGATCCCTCTACGAGCAGTACTTC. Its protein product is CASSLRSGSLYEQYF.

This clonotype was counted many times. V and J are TRBV5-8 and TRBJ2-7; the D is unclear. Trimming removed 2 bases at V and 2 bases at J, with 5 bases between. CDR3 length equals 12 residues. Germline values: CDR1 SGHTS, CDR2 YDEGEE. The CDR3 DNA sequence: TGTGCCAGCAGCTTTCGAACCTACGAGCAGTACTTC. Its translation: CASSFRTYEQYF.

Ten or more counts support this clonotype. The rearrangement uses TRBV24-1 and TRBJ1-5; 7 bases are a match to TRBD1. CDR1 is KGHDR and CDR2 is SFDVKD in the germline V gene. The CDR3 spans 14 residues. V shed 6 bases, J shed 0 bases, and the junction held 1 base outside the gene matches. The DNA for the CDR3 is TGTGCCACCAGTTCAGGGGGTAGCAATCAGCCCCAGCATTTT. This gives the protein CATSSGGSNQPQHF.

This clonotype came up many times. The chain is built from TRBV7-6 and TRBJ2-5; 11 positions agree with TRBD2. This CDR3 region has 14 residues. The germline gives CDR1 SGHVS, CDR2 FNYEAQ. The V segment lost 5 bases and the J segment 3 bases; nucleotides outside the gene matches: 2. The CDR3 is CASSQGLAEETQYF. The CDR3 coding sequence is TGTGCCAGCAGCCAGGGACTAGCGGAAGAGACCCAGTACTTC.

This clonotype was found many times. This chain joins TRBV19 and TRBJ2-7; D remains unclear. In germline, CDR1 is LNHDA, CDR2 SQIVND (reference sequence). V was shortened by 6 bases and J by 4 bases, with 13 bases between the two germline ends. The CDR3 runs to 13 residues. CDR3 DNA sequence: TGTGCCAGTAGCAAATCTACGGGTTACGAGCAGTACTTC. Amino acid sequence: CASSKSTGYEQYF.

The sample holds many counts of this clonotype. This chain links TRBV9 with TRBJ2-5; perhaps TRBD1 as D (5 bases). The V gene lost 0 bases and the J gene lost 5 bases, with 20 bases spanning the gap. The CDR3 spans 17 residues. CDR1 and CDR2 (germline): SGDLS, YYNGEE. DNA for the CDR3: TGTGCCAGCAGCGTAGGTGTGGGCAGGGCGGCGCGGGAGACCCAGTACTTC. Amino acids: CASSVGVGRAARETQYF.

The gene calls are TRBV7-2 and TRBJ2-3, with 9 bases aligning to TRBD2. CDR1 is SGHTA, CDR2 FQGNSA, per germline. This CDR3 is built from 13 residues. V lost 9 bases to trimming and J lost 2 bases; unmatched junction nucleotides: 3. CDR3 nucleotides: TGTGCCAGTAGCGGGGGAAACACAGATACGCAGTATTTT. Translating it yields CASSGGNTDTQYF. Full variable domain (remainder filled in from reference TRBV7-2 and TRBJ2-3): GAGVSQSPSNKVTEKGKDVELRCDPISGHTALYWYRQSLGQGLEFLIYFQGNSAPDKSGLPSDRFSAERTGGSVSTLTIQRTQQEDSAVYLCASSGGNTDTQYFGPGTRLTVL.

This clonotype was seen many times. The V gene is TRBV7-9, the J gene TRBJ2-1; possibly TRBD2 for D (6 bases). Germline CDR1 SEHNR, CDR2 FQNEAQ (reference sequence). V dropped 3 bases and J dropped 4 bases, with 13 bases sitting between them. The CDR3 contains 15 residues. The CDR3 sequence is CASSFNTGVYNEQFF. The CDR3 DNA reads TGTGCCAGCAGCTTTAATACGGGAGTTTACAATGAGCAGTTCTTC.

This clonotype appeared many times. The DNA of the CDR3 is TGTGCCAGCAGTCTGACAGGAGTGAACACTGAAGCTTTCTTT. This sequence encodes CASSLTGVNTEAFF. The chain combines TRBV12-3 or TRBV12-4 with TRBJ1-1; weak D call: TRBD1 (6 bases). The CDR3 length is 14 residues. Trimming removed 5 bases from V and 0 bases from J, with 10 bases in between.

This clonotype was counted many times. The chain recombines TRBV6-5 with TRBJ2-1; D gene ambiguous. CDR3 size: 13 residues. Germline CDR1 and CDR2: MNHEY and SVGAGI. Trimming shortened V by 2 bases and J by 8 bases, and 10 bases separated the two germline ends. CDR3 coding DNA: TGTGCCAGCAGTTACCCCCAGTCCGATGAGCAGTTCTTC. This sequence encodes CASSYPQSDEQFF.

This clonotype was picked up many times. The CDR3 reads CATLAGHSPGTQYF. The DNA of the CDR3 is TGTGCCACCCTTGCGGGGCACTCGCCGGGGACCCAGTACTTC. The chain couples TRBV6-2 or TRBV6-3 to TRBJ2-5; TRBD2 is a possible D gene (6 bases). There are 14 residues in the CDR3. Germline loops: CDR1 MNHEY, CDR2 SVGEGT. Trimming stripped 10 bases from V and 7 bases from J, with 22 bases between.

This clonotype was seen ten or more times. The J gene is TRBJ1-2, the V gene TRBV20-1, with 7 bases aligning to TRBD1. V shed 2 bases and J 7 bases; nucleotides not matched to a gene: 7. The CDR3 runs to 13 residues. CDR1 DFQATT and CDR2 SNEGSKA come from the germline V gene (reference sequence). In nucleotides, the CDR3 is TGCAGTGCTAGACCGACAGGGTTGGTTGGCTACACCTTC. Protein product: CSARPTGLVGYTF.

This chain connects TRBV12-3 or TRBV12-4 to TRBJ1-1, with D unresolved. With 2 bases removed from V and 5 bases from J, the gap between germline ends came to 12 bases. This CDR3 is built from 14 residues. CDR3 bases: TGTGCCAGCAGTTTAAGTCCAGGAATTACTGAAGCTTTCTTT. As protein: CASSLSPGITEAFF.

This clonotype has a count of ten or more. The chain combines TRBV24-1 with TRBJ2-3; D call uncertain. The V gene lost 3 bases and the J gene lost 2 bases, with 5 bases spanning the gap. Germline loops: CDR1 KGHDR, CDR2 SFDVKD. The CDR3 has 13 residues. The CDR3 reads CATSDRYTDTQYF. The CDR3 DNA sequence: TGTGCCACCAGTGATCGATACACAGATACGCAGTATTTT.

In this sample, this clonotype turned up many times. The chain uses TRBV19 and TRBJ2-1; weak D call: TRBD2 (5 bases). Trimming pared 3 bases from V and 8 bases from J, leaving 17 bases between. Germline V gives CDR1 LNHDA, CDR2 SQIVND (reference sequence). This CDR3 has 15 residues. The CDR3 DNA follows: TGTGCCAGTAGTATTCCGGTAGCCGTGGAGGATGAGCAGTTCTTC. Translating it yields CASSIPVAVEDEQFF.

This clonotype was detected only once. The chain joins TRBV3-1 to TRBJ2-7, with 7 bases lining up with TRBD2. After removal of 11 bases from V and 0 bases from J, the junction contained 13 bases not matched to a gene. Germline V CDR1 and CDR2: LGHDT, YNNKEL (reference sequence). The CDR3 length is 15 residues. Here the CDR3 DNA reads TGTGCCTGCACCCGTTCTAGCGGCCTCTCCTACGAGCAGTACTTC. It translates to CACTRSSGLSYEQYF.

This clonotype was seen ten or more times. The chain couples TRBV15 to TRBJ2-1; 8 nucleotides align to TRBD2. Germline CDR1 and CDR2: LNHNV and YYDKDF (reference sequence). This CDR3 comprises 15 residues. After removal of 0 bases from V and 9 bases from J, the junction contained 7 bases not matched to a gene. The CDR3 nucleotides are TGTGCCACCAGCAGAGATCTGGCGGGAGGCAGTGAGCAGTTCTTC. This translates into CATSRDLAGGSEQFF.

This clonotype was seen repeatedly, ten times or more. The chain joins TRBV20-1 to TRBJ2-3; no clear D gene. This CDR3 is 12 amino acids long. Trimming stripped 2 bases from V and 7 bases from J, with 10 bases between. Germline-derived CDR1 and CDR2 are DFQATT and SNEGSKA (reference sequence). CDR3 in amino acids: CSARIGPYTQYF. The CDR3 bases are TGCAGTGCTAGAATAGGGCCCTATACGCAGTATTTT.